The entry that follows covers one TCR beta chain sequence. The V and J ends lost 0 bases and 3 bases, in that order; junction bases with no gene match: 4. Per the germline V gene, CDR1 is MNHEY and CDR2 is SVGAGI. The CDR3 consists of 15 residues. As handled by the study authors: From reference gene primer amplification, estimates of nucleated cell counts were derived. Only in-frame clones appear in the TCRdb table, and some are missing; sequencing was by immunoSEQ multiplex PCR. V and J calls and clone size are copied from that table; D and trimming were computed from the DNA. The table has roughly 230,000 clones, 84% seen once. The data stem from a study of blood T cell repertoires in COVID-19. Turning to the study itself: Whether acute or convalescent, the COVID-19 samples came from the United States, Italy and Spain. PBMCs, B-cell-depleted T cells, or T cells provided the cDNA or gDNA that made up the material.

Sequencing input: peripheral blood. This TCR derives from a middle-aged man with active or convalescent COVID-19. The V gene is TRBV6-5, the J gene TRBJ1-1; the match to TRBD1 covers 7 bases. The CDR3 DNA follows: TGTGCCAGCAGTTACTCCCTCACAGGGGACACTGAAGCTTTCTTT. It yields the protein CASSYSLTGDTEAFF.